These 29 T cell receptor beta chains share one sample of origin, sequenced in a study of monozygotic twins with inflammatory bowel disease. TCRdb reprocessed the 5' RACE reads, keeping one entry per CDR3 protein, no DNA. The data include 300,000 to 450,000 distinct CDR3 sequences; the top ten clones carry roughly 2.6%. The sequencing sample was made of blood. These receptors came from a human donor with ulcerative colitis or Crohn's disease, or a healthy co-twin of an affected twin (not recorded which).

The chain joins TRBV7-2 to TRBJ2-1. From germline, CDR1 is SGHTA and CDR2 FQGNSA. This CDR3 spans 15 amino acids. CDR3: CASSHAASSYNEQFF.

The J gene is TRBJ1-4, the V gene TRBV7-6; TCRdb designates TRBD1, a call that cannot be tested without DNA. CDR3 length: 14 residues. Germline CDR1 is SGHVS and CDR2 is FNYEAQ. CDR3 sequence reads: CASSWTGEGEKLFF.

This chain links TRBV5-8 with TRBJ1-5; the TRBD1 assignment by TCRdb is unverifiable without DNA. The CDR3 has 15 amino acids. CDR1 and CDR2 (germline): SGHTS, YDEGEE. The chain's CDR3 is CASTYRDRGNQPQHF.

The chain employs TRBV7-6 and TRBJ2-1. The germline CDR1 and CDR2 sequences are SGHVS and FNYEAQ. This CDR3 has 13 amino acids. The CDR3 spells CASSFTSYNEQFF. The whole variable domain, filled in from reference TRBV7-6 and TRBJ2-1, reads GAGVSQSPRYKVTKRGQDVALRCDPISGHVSLYWYRQALGQGPEFLTYFNYEAQQDKSGLPNDRFSAERPEGSISTLTIQRTEQRDSAMYRCASSFTSYNEQFFGPGTRLTVL.

The gene calls are TRBV20-1 and TRBJ2-3; TCRdb lists TRBD2, though no DNA is available to test this call. Germline V gene data show CDR1 as DFQATT and CDR2 as SNEGSKA (reference sequence). This CDR3 contains 13 residues. CDR3 region: CIARFGGAATQYF.

V is TRBV12-3 or TRBV12-4 and J is TRBJ1-5. The CDR3 consists of 12 residues. The CDR3 region is CASTVSNQPQHF.

The chain has TRBV7-9 and TRBJ2-7; TCRdb picks TRBD1, but there is no DNA to check that call. Germline V gene data show CDR1 as SEHNR and CDR2 as FQNEAQ (reference sequence). There are 15 residues in the CDR3. CDR3 sequence reads: CASSYGQGGTYEQYF.

The chain combines TRBV5-5 with TRBJ1-1; TCRdb selects TRBD1, and the lack of DNA leaves this call unchecked. This CDR3 has 14 amino acids. Germline CDR1 and CDR2: SGHKS and YYEKEE (reference sequence). CDR3 amino acids: CASSFVGGNTEAFF.

V gene TRBV27 combines with J gene TRBJ2-7; the TCRdb D gene call, TRBD1, has no DNA to confirm it. Germline-derived CDR1 and CDR2 are MNHEY and SMNVEV (reference sequence). The CDR3 has 14 amino acids. CDR3 region: CASSFSGGDYEQYF.

The chain is built from TRBV19 and TRBJ2-7; TCRdb indicates TRBD1, and absent DNA this call remains unverified. The CDR3 loop spans 15 amino acids. The V gene's germline CDR1 is LNHDA and CDR2 SQIVND (reference sequence). The CDR3 loop reads CASSIFFGQGSEQYF.

This chain connects TRBV11-2 to TRBJ2-7; TCRdb proposes TRBD1, but this gene call is untestable without DNA. Per the germline V gene, CDR1 is SGHAT and CDR2 is FQNNGV. This CDR3 region has 15 residues. The CDR3 reads CASSSRTGSFYEQYF.

The chain carries TRBV15 and TRBJ1-5; TCRdb gives TRBD1 as the D gene, but with no DNA this cannot be confirmed. The germline V gene has CDR1 LNHNV and CDR2 YYDKDF (reference sequence). The CDR3 length is 17 residues. The CDR3 spells CATSSDRVYGSNQPQHF.

This chain links TRBV6-2 or TRBV6-3 with TRBJ2-7; TCRdb designates TRBD2, a call that cannot be tested without DNA. The CDR3 has 18 amino acids. Germline lookup yields CDR1 MNHEY and CDR2 SVGEGT. CDR3 loop: CASSSTSGGVPPRYEQYF.

The V gene is TRBV5-1, the J gene TRBJ2-5; absent DNA, TCRdb's TRBD2 call cannot be checked. The CDR3 runs to 14 residues. The germline V gene encodes CDR1 SGHRS and CDR2 YFSETQ. Here the CDR3 reads CASRRTSAQETQYF.

Measured by frequency, this clonotype is medium-sized. V and J are TRBV20-1 and TRBJ2-7; TCRdb reports TRBD1, a call that lacks DNA to check it against. The CDR3 extends over 12 amino acids. Looked up from germline, CDR1 is DFQATT and CDR2 is SNEGSKA (reference sequence). The CDR3 loop reads CSARPRAYEQYF.

The gene calls are TRBV20-1 and TRBJ2-7; TCRdb's assignment of TRBD2 cannot be checked, as there is no DNA. The CDR3 runs to 15 residues. Germline loops: CDR1 DFQATT, CDR2 SNEGSKA (reference sequence). The CDR3 is CSGLAGGSQSSEQYF.

V and J are TRBV11-1 and TRBJ2-2; TCRdb reports TRBD1, a call that lacks DNA to check it against. The CDR3 loop spans 14 amino acids. The germline CDR1 and CDR2 sequences are SGHAT and FQDESV (reference sequence). The CDR3 loop is CASSWGARTGELFF.

This chain connects TRBV20-1 to TRBJ2-1; the D gene TCRdb calls, TRBD2, cannot be checked with no DNA. Germline-derived CDR1 and CDR2 are DFQATT and SNEGSKA (reference sequence). The CDR3 consists of 16 residues. CDR3 protein: CSARDPAASGEDEQFF.

J is TRBJ1-1 and V is TRBV20-1. The germline V gene encodes CDR1 DFQATT and CDR2 SNEGSKA (reference sequence). The length of the CDR3 is 12 residues. CDR3 sequence: CSARHGNTEAFF.

V usage is TRBV6-1 and J usage is TRBJ2-7. The CDR3 spans 14 residues. The germline V gene encodes CDR1 MNHNS and CDR2 SASEGT. CDR3 region: CASSSKQGAREQYF.

V usage is TRBV5-1 and J usage is TRBJ2-7; TCRdb's D call, TRBD1, is unchecked because there is no DNA. Germline V gives CDR1 SGHRS, CDR2 YFSETQ. The CDR3 spans 16 residues. This CDR3 reads CASSPLLSRNTYEQYF.

The rearrangement uses TRBV6-2 or TRBV6-3 and TRBJ2-3. Per the germline V gene, CDR1 is MNHEY and CDR2 is SVGEGT. This CDR3 spans 16 amino acids. The CDR3 protein is CASSSYGLAGTDTQYF.

This rearrangement joins TRBV11-2 to TRBJ2-1; no DNA is available, so the TRBD2 call from TCRdb remains unchecked. This CDR3 has 18 amino acids. Germline lookup yields CDR1 SGHAT and CDR2 FQNNGV. The CDR3 reads CASRKNGLAGLWGNEQFF.

The chain joins TRBV7-8 to TRBJ2-6; TCRdb reports TRBD1, a call that lacks DNA to check it against. From germline, CDR1 is SGHVS and CDR2 FQNEAQ. This CDR3 has 19 amino acids. The CDR3 sequence is CASSLAAGRGPSGANVLTF.

This chain joins TRBV20-1 and TRBJ1-1. In germline, CDR1 is DFQATT, CDR2 SNEGSKA (reference sequence). The CDR3 has 13 amino acids. CDR3 residues: CSAPTSLNTEAFF.

The rearrangement links TRBV25-1 to TRBJ2-5; without DNA, the TCRdb call of TRBD1 cannot be checked. Germline assignment: CDR1 MGHDK and CDR2 SYGVNS. The CDR3 is made up of 13 amino acids. The CDR3 sequence: CASSRQGVETQYF.

The V and J genes are TRBV12-3 or TRBV12-4 and TRBJ2-4. The CDR3 spans 15 residues. The CDR3 sequence: CASSFGDVAKNIQYF.

The V gene is TRBV12-3 or TRBV12-4, the J gene TRBJ2-1; lacking DNA, the TRBD2 call made by TCRdb goes unchecked. This CDR3 contains 11 residues. The CDR3 loop reads CASSGSWEQFF.

The chain combines TRBV5-1 with TRBJ2-3; TCRdb lists TRBD1, though no DNA is available to test this call. In germline, CDR1 is SGHRS, CDR2 YFSETQ. The CDR3 sequence is 15 residues long. CDR3 loop: CASSFEGGLPDTQYF.